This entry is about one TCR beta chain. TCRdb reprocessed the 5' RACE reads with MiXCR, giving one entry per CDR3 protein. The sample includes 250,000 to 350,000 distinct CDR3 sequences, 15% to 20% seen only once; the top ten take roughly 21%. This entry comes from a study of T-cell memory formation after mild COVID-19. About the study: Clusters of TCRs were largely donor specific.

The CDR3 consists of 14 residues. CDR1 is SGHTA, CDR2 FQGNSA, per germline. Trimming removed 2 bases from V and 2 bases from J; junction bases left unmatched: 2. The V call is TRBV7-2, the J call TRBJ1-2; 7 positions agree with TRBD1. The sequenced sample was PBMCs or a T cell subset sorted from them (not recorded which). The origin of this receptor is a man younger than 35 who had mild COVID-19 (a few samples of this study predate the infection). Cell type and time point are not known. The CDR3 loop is CASSLTGVNYGYTF. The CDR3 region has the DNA TGTGCCAGCAGCTTAACAGGGGTGAACTATGGCTACACCTTC.